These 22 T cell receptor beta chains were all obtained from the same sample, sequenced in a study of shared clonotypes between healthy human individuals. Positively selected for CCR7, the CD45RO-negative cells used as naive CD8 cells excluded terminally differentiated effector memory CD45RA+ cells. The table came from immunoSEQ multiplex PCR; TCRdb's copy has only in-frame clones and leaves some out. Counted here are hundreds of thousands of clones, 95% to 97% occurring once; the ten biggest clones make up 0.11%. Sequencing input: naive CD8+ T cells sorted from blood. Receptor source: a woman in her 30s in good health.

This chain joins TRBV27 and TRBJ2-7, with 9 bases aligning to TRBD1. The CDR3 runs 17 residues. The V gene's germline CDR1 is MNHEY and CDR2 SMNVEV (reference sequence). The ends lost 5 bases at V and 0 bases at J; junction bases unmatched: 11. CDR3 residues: CASSPSLGTGSSYEQYF. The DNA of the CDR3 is TGTGCCAGCAGTCCATCCCTGGGGACAGGGAGCTCCTACGAGCAGTACTTC.

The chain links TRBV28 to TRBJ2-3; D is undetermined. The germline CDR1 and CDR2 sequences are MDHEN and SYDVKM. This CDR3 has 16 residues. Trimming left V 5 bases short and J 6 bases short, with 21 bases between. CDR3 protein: CASSTTVLVGSDTQYF. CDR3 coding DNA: TGTGCCAGCAGTACAACGGTCCTCGTGGGGTCGGATACGCAGTATTTT. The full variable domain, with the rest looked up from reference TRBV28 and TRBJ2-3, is DVKVTQSSRYLVKRTGEKVFLECVQDMDHENMFWYRQDPGLGLRLIYFSYDVKMKEKGDIPEGYSVSREKKERFSLILESASTNQTSMYLCASSTTVLVGSDTQYFGPGTRLTVL.

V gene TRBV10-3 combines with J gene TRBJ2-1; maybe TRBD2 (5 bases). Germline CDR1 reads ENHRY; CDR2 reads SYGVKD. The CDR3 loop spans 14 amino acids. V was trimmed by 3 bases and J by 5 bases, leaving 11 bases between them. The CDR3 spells CAISEPGLNNEQFF. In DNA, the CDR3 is TGTGCCATCAGTGAACCCGGACTGAACAATGAGCAGTTCTTC.

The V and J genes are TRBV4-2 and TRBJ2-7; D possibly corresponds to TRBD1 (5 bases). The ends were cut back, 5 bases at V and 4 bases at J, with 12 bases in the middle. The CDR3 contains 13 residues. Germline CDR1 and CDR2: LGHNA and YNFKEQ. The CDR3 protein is CASSLGRVYEQYF. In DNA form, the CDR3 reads TGTGCCAGCAGCTTAGGCAGGGTTTACGAGCAGTACTTC.

CDR3 sequence reads: CASSLGTGDSYNEQFF. In nucleotides, the CDR3 is TGTGCCAGCAGCTTAGGGACAGGGGACTCCTACAATGAGCAGTTCTTC. This chain joins TRBV7-2 and TRBJ2-1, with TRBD1 matching 9 bases. Per the germline V gene, CDR1 is SGHTA and CDR2 is FQGNSA. Trimming removed 1 base from V and 0 bases from J; junction bases left unmatched: 1. The CDR3 runs to 16 residues.

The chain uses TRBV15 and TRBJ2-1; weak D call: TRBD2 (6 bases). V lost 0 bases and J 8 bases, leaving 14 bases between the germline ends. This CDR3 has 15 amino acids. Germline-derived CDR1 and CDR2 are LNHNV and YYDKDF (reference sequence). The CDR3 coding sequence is TGTGCCACCAGCAGAGAGACTAGTCCGTGGGATGAGCAGTTCTTC. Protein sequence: CATSRETSPWDEQFF.

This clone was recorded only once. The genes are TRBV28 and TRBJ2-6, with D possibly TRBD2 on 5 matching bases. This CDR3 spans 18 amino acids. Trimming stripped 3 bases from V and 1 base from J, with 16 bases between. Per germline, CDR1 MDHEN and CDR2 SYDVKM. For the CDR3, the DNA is TGTGCCAGCAGTTTCCCCCCGGGGTTAGGGTCTGGGGCCAACGTCCTGACTTTC. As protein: CASSFPPGLGSGANVLTF.

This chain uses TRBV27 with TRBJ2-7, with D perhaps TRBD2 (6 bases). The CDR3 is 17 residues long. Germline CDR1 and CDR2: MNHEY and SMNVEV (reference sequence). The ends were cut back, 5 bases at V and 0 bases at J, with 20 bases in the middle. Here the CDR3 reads CASSPIPESGPSYEQYF. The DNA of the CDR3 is TGTGCCAGCAGTCCGATTCCGGAAAGCGGGCCCTCCTACGAGCAGTACTTC.

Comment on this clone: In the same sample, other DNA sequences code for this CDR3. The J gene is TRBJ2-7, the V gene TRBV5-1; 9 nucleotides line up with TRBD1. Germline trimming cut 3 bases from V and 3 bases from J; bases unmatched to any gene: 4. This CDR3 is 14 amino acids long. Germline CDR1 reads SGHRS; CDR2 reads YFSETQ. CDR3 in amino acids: CASSWGQGGYEQYF. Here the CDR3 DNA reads TGCGCCAGCAGCTGGGGACAGGGTGGCTACGAGCAGTACTTC.

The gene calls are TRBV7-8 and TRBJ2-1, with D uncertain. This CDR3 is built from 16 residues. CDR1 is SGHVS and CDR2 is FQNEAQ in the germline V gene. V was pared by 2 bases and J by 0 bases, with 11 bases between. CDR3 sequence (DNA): TGTGCCAGCAGCTTACTGGCAGCGAGCTCCTACAATGAGCAGTTCTTC. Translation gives CASSLLAASSYNEQFF.

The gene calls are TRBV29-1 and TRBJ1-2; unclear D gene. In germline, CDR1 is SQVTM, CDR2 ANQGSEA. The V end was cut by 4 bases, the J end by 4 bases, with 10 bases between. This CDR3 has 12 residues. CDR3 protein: CSVVTPGYGYTF. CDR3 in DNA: TGCAGCGTTGTTACGCCAGGCTATGGCTACACCTTC.

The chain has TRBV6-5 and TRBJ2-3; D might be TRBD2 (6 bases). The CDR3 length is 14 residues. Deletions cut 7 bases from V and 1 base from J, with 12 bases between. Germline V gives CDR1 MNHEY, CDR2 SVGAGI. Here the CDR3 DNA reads TGTGCCAGCACAAGTGCGGGACGCACAGATACGCAGTATTTT. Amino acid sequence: CASTSAGRTDTQYF.

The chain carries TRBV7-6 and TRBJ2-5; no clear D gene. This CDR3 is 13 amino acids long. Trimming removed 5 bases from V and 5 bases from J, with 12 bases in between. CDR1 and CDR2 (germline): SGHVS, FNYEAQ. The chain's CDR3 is CASSLRHSETQYF. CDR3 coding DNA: TGTGCCAGCAGCCTACGACATTCGGAGACCCAGTACTTC.

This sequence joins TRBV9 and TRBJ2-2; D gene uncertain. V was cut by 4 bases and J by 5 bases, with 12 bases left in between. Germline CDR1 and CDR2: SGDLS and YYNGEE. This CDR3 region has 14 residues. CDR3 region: CASSPPLNTGELFF. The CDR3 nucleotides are TGTGCCAGCAGCCCACCACTCAATACCGGGGAGCTGTTTTTT.

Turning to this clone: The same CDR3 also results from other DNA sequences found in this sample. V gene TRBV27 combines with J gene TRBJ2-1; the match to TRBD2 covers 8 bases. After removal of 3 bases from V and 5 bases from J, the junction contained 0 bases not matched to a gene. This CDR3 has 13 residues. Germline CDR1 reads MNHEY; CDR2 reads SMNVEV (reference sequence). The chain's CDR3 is CASSFSGNNEQFF. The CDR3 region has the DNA TGTGCCAGCAGTTTTAGCGGGAACAATGAGCAGTTCTTC.

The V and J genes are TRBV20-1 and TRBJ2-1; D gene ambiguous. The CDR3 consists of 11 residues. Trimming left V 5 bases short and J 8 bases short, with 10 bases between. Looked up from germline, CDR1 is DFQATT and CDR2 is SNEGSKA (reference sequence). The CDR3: CSARKGDEQFF. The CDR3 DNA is TGCAGTGCTCGGAAAGGCGATGAGCAGTTCTTC.

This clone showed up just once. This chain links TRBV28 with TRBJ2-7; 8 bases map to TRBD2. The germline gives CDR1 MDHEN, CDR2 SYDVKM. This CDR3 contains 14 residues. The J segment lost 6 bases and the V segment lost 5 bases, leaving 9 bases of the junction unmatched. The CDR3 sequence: CASSPGGEQGEQYF. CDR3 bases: TGTGCCAGCAGTCCGGGGGGGGAACAAGGCGAGCAGTACTTC.

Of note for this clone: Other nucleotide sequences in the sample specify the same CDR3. CDR3 sequence reads: CASSLLGSNEQFF. CDR3 sequence (DNA): TGTGCCAGCAGTCTCCTTGGTTCCAATGAGCAGTTCTTC. V is TRBV28 and J is TRBJ2-1; D call uncertain. This CDR3 is built from 13 residues. Per germline, CDR1 MDHEN and CDR2 SYDVKM. V was cut by 5 bases and J by 6 bases, with 11 bases left in between.

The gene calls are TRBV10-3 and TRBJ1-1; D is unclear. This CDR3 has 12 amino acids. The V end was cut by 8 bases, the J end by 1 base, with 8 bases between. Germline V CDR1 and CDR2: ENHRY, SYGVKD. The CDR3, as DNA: TGTGCCATCGGAGGCGGGAACACTGAAGCTTTCTTT. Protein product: CAIGGGNTEAFF.

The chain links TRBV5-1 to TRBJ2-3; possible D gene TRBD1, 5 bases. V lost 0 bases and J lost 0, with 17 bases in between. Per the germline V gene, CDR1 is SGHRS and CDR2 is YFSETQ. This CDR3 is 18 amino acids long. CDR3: CASSLEDSVSGSTDTQYF. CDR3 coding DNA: TGCGCCAGCAGCTTGGAGGATTCCGTATCAGGGAGCACAGATACGCAGTATTTT.

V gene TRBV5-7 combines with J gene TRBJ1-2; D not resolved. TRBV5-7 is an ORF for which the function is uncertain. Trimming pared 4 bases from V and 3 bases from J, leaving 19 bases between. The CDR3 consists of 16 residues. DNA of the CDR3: TGTGCCAGCAGCCCCCTAGGCGGGTTTGAGGACTATGGCTACACCTTC. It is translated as CASSPLGGFEDYGYTF.

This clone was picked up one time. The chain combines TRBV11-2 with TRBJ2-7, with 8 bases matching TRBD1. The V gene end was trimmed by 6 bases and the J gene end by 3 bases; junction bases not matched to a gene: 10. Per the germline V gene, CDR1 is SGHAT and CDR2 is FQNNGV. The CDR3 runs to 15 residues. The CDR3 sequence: CASSIEPGGFYEQYF. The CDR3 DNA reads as TGTGCCAGCAGTATAGAGCCAGGGGGCTTCTACGAGCAGTACTTC.